This T cell receptor (beta chain) was observed in a study of blood T cells in healthy people across ages. This clonotype has only a few counts. A sample-barcoded 5' primer and a J-beta primer mix were used in a second PCR of roughly 6 to 11 cycles. Each cDNA molecule received a tag from a template-switch adaptor that had 12 random nucleotides. TCRdb reanalysed the 5' RACE reads using MiXCR and keeps one entry per CDR3 protein. The data contain about 800,000 distinct CDR3 sequences, about three fifths of them singletons. The sequenced material came from blood. This TCR came from a man in his thirties or forties in good health.

In nucleotides, the CDR3 is TGTGCCAGCAGCCCCATAGAGGGGGAGACCCAGTACTTC. It translates to CASSPIEGETQYF. The rearrangement links TRBV5-6 to TRBJ2-5; perhaps D is TRBD1 or TRBD2 (5 bases each). Germline V CDR1 and CDR2: SGHDT, YYEEEE. The CDR3 has 13 amino acids. V shed 4 bases and J shed 5 bases, with 12 bases lying between them.